This T cell receptor beta chain was identified in a study of CD8 T cells in Susac syndrome. Age- and sex-matched healthy donors served as the control group. Negative magnetic isolation gave CD8+ and CD4+ cells; FACS enriched CD8+ TEMRA. An amount of RNA that ranged from roughly 0.45 to 1 ug was reverse transcribed with random hexamers. Multiplex immunoSEQ PCR targeted 54 Vbeta and 13 Jbeta TCR beta segments. TCRdb re-called the immunoSEQ multiplex PCR reads with MiXCR, one entry per CDR3 protein. Of fewer than 150,000 distinct CDR3 sequences listed, roughly 96% were seen once; the top ten hold roughly 0.11%. After removal of 3 bases from V and 6 bases from J, the junction contained 6 bases not matched to a gene. Germline CDR1 is ENHRY and CDR2 is SYGVKD. The CDR3 is 14 residues long.

Sequencing used CD4+ T cells from PBMCs. This TCR was sampled from a human donor in good health. The chain employs TRBV10-3 and TRBJ2-7; 9 nucleotides align to TRBD2. The CDR3, as DNA: TGTGCCATCAGTGAACTAGCGGGTGGGTCCGAGCAGTACTTC. Encoded protein: CAISELAGGSEQYF.